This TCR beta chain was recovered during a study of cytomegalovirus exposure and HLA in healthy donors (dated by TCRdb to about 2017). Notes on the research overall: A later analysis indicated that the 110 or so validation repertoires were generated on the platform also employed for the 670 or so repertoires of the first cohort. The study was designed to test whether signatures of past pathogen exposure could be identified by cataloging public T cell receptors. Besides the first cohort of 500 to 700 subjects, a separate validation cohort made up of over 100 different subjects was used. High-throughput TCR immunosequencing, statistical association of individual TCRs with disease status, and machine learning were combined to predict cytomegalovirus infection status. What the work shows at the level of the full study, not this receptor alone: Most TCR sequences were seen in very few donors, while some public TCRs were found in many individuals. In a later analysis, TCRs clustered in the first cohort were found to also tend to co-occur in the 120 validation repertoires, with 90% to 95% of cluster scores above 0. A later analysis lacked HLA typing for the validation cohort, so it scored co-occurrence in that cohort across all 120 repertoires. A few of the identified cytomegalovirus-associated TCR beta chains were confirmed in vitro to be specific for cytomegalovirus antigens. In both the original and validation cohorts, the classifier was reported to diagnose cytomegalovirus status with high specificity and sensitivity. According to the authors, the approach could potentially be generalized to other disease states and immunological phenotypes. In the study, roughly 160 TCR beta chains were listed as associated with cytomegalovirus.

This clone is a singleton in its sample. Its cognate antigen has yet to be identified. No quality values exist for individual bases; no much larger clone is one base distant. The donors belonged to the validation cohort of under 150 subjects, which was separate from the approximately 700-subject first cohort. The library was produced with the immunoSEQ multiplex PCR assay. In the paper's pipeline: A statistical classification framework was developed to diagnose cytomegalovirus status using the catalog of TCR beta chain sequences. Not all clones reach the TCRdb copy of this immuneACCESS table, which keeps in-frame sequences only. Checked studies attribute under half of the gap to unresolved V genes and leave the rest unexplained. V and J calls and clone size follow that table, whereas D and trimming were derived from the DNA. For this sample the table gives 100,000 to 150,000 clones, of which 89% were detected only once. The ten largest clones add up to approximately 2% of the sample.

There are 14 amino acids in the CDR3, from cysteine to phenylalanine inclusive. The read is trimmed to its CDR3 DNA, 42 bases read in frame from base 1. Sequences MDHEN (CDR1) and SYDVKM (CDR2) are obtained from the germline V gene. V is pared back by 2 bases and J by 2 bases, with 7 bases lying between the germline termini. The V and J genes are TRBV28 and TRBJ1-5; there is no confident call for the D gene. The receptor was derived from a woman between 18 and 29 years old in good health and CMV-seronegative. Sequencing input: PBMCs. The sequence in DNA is TGTGCCAGCAGTTTAGGTCGGGGCAATCAGCCCCAGCATTTT. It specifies CASSLGRGNQPQHF.